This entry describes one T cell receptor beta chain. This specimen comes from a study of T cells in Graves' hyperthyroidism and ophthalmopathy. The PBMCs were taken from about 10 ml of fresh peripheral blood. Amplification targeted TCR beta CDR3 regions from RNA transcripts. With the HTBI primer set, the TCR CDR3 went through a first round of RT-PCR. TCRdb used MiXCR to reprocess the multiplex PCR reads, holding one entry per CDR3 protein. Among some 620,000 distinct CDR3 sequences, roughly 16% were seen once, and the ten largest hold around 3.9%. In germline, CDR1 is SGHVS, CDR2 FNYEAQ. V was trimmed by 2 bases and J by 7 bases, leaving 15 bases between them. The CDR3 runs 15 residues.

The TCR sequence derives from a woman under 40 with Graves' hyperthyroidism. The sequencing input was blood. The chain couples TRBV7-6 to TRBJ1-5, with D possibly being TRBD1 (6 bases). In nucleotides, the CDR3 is TGTGCCAGCAGCTTAAATGAGAGGGGGGGGCAGCCCCAGCATTTT. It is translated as CASSLNERGGQPQHF.